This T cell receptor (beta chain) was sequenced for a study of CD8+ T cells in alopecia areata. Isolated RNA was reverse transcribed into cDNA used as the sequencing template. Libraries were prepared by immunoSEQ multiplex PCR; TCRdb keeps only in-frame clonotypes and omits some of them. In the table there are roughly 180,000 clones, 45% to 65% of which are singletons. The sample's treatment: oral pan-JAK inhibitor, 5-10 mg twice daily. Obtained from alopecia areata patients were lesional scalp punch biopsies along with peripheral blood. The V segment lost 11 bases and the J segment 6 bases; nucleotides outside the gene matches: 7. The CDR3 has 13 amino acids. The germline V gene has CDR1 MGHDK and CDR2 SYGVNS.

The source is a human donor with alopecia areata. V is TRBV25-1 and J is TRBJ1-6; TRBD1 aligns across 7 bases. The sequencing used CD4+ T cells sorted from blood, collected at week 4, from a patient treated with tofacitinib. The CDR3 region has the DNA TGTGCCGCCCGCCGGGACAGTAATTCACCCCTCCACTTT. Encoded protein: CAARRDSNSPLHF.